This T cell receptor beta chain comes out of a study of shared clonotypes between healthy human individuals. The assay was immunoSEQ multiplex PCR, and TCRdb's table has in-frame clones only and misses some. Here the sample spans 2 million to 2.5 million clones, roughly 91% being singletons. CD45RO-negative, CCR7-positively selected cells formed the naive CD8 fraction, excluding terminally differentiated effector memory CD45RA+ cells. This receptor was identified in a man younger than 30 in good health. Some clones in this sample may be carry-over from other donors' samples. The source material was naive CD8+ T cells from PBMCs.

This CDR3 is CASSLAHRGKSGANVLTF. The CDR3 nucleotides read TGTGCCAGCAGCTTAGCACACAGGGGCAAGTCTGGGGCCAACGTCCTGACTTTC. The rearrangement links TRBV11-2 to TRBJ2-6; 7 bases match TRBD1. Unmatched junction bases numbered 7, after V lost 1 base and J lost 1 base. Germline CDR1 SGHAT, CDR2 FQNNGV. The CDR3 is made up of 18 amino acids.